The 30 T cell receptor beta chains in this list originate from one sample, sequenced in a study of blood T cells in healthy people across ages. Primers used in a second PCR of about 7 to 11 cycles were a sample-barcoded 5' primer and a J-beta primer mix. TCRdb re-derived calls from the 5' RACE reads in MiXCR, one entry per CDR3 protein. The repertoire has around 780,000 distinct CDR3 sequences, about a quarter of them found once; the top ten carry around 3%. These data also featured in a second study, about T cells of mothers and their children.

The sample was blood. The receptors come from a boy between 10 and 17 years old in good health.

In its sample, this clonotype was seen a few times. The V and J genes are TRBV4-1 and TRBJ2-5; TRBD1 matches 7 bases. The end of the DNA is better explained by TRBJ2-1, so the J call may be wrong. The CDR3 length is 14 residues. Germline values: CDR1 MGHRA, CDR2 YSYEKL. The CDR3: CASSRDSPGNEQFF. The CDR3 bases are TGCGCCAGCAGCCGGGACAGCCCTGGCAATGAGCAGTTCTTC.

The DNA for the CDR3 is TGCAGTGCGCGGGACAGTCGCGAGCAGTACTTC. Encoded protein: CSARDSREQYF. The chain carries TRBV20-1 and TRBJ2-1; D is perhaps TRBD1 (7 bases). The assigned J gene may be wrong: the sequence end matches TRBJ2-7 better. CDR3 size: 11 residues. CDR1 and CDR2 from the germline V gene are DFQATT and SNEGSKA (reference sequence).

This clonotype has only a few counts. This chain connects TRBV6-6 to TRBJ1-1; D possibly corresponds to TRBD1 (6 bases). The CDR3 spans 14 residues. From germline, CDR1 is MNHNY and CDR2 SVGAGI (reference sequence). The ends were cut back, 2 bases at V and 4 bases at J, with 11 bases in the middle. Here the CDR3 DNA reads TGTGCCAGCAGTTACCCCGAGGGGGGCACTGAAGCTTTCTTT. Its translation is CASSYPEGGTEAFF.

This clonotype was recorded a few times. The chain couples TRBV2 to TRBJ1-5; 7 positions match TRBD1. The CDR3 is made up of 14 amino acids. V shed 4 bases and J 7 bases; nucleotides not matched to a gene: 7. Per germline, CDR1 SNHLY and CDR2 FYNNEI. The CDR3 sequence: CASSAGQYQQPQHF. The CDR3 coding sequence is TGTGCCAGCAGTGCGGGACAGTACCAACAGCCCCAGCATTTT.

The chain has TRBV12-5 and TRBJ2-5; 10 nucleotides match TRBD1. The length of the CDR3 is 14 residues. After removal of 7 bases from V and 9 bases from J, the junction contained 11 bases not matched to a gene. CDR1 LGHNT and CDR2 FRNRAP come from the germline V gene. The CDR3 sequence: CASALGDRGQAQYF. Written as DNA, the CDR3 is TGTGCTAGTGCTCTGGGGGACAGGGGTCAGGCCCAGTACTTC.

This clonotype has just a few counts. V gene TRBV24-1 combines with J gene TRBJ2-5, with TRBD2 as a possible D gene (5 bases). The DNA end is more similar to TRBJ2-1, so the J call may be wrong. This CDR3 region has 13 residues. Germline V lookup: CDR1 KGHDR, CDR2 SFDVKD. The CDR3 loop reads CATSPSLNNEQFF. The DNA of the CDR3 is TGTGCCACCAGTCCTAGCTTAAACAATGAGCAGTTCTTC.

This chain uses TRBV20-1 with TRBJ2-1; weak D call: TRBD1 (8 bases). CDR1 DFQATT and CDR2 SNEGSKA come from the germline V gene (reference sequence). Trimming cost V 6 bases and J 5 bases, with 17 bases left between them. The CDR3 runs to 14 residues. CDR3 protein: CSALTGEGNNEQFF. The CDR3 nucleotides read TGCAGTGCATTGACAGGGGAGGGGAACAATGAGCAGTTCTTC.

Written as DNA, the CDR3 is TGTGCCAGCAGTCAACTAGGACTAGCGGGGGGCATCCTGGGAGGTACGCAGTATTTT. It encodes CASSQLGLAGGILGGTQYF. The rearrangement uses TRBV6-1 and TRBJ2-3, with 14 positions matching TRBD2. After removal of 5 bases from V and 8 bases from J, the junction contained 18 bases not matched to a gene. CDR3 length: 19 amino acids. Germline CDR1 and CDR2: MNHNS and SASEGT.

The rearrangement uses TRBV7-9 and TRBJ1-5, with 9 bases identical to TRBD1. The CDR3 contains 15 residues. Germline-derived CDR1 and CDR2 are SEHNR and FQNEAQ (reference sequence). The V segment lost 7 bases and the J segment 5 bases; nucleotides outside the gene matches: 9. DNA for the CDR3: TGTGCCAGCATCCTGATGGACAGGGGTTATCAGCCCCAGCATTTT. It is translated as CASILMDRGYQPQHF. Looking up the rest from reference TRBV7-9 and TRBJ1-5 gives the full variable domain: DTGVSQNPRHKITKRGQNVTFRCDPISEHNRLYWYRQTLGQGPEFLTYFQNEAQLEKSRLLSDRFSAERPKGSFSTLEIQRTEQGDSAMYLCASILMDRGYQPQHFGDGTRLSIL.

The rearrangement links TRBV2 to TRBJ2-2, with a weak D call TRBD2 (5 bases). V lost 7 bases and J 7 bases, leaving 16 bases between the germline ends. The CDR3 runs 14 residues. Germline CDR1 is SNHLY and CDR2 is FYNNEI. DNA of the CDR3: TGTGCCAGCAACGTCCGGGGAAGAAACGGGGAGCTGTTTTTT. It encodes CASNVRGRNGELFF.

The chain links TRBV5-1 to TRBJ2-1, with D possibly matching TRBD1 (6 bases). The J call may be incorrect, as the DNA end agrees better with TRBJ2-5. The CDR3 loop spans 15 amino acids. The V gene's germline CDR1 is SGHRS and CDR2 YFSETQ. CDR3 region: CASRPTGGMVETQYF. Here the CDR3 DNA reads TGCGCCAGCAGACCGACAGGTGGGATGGTGGAGACCCAGTACTTC.

The chain combines TRBV7-2 with TRBJ1-2; D not certain. CDR1 and CDR2 (germline): SGHTA, FQGNSA. The CDR3 is made up of 13 amino acids. With 2 bases removed from V and 8 bases from J, the gap between germline ends came to 12 bases. Written as DNA, the CDR3 is TGTGCCAGCAGCTTAACCCTGCCCCGGGGCTACACCTTC. It specifies CASSLTLPRGYTF. The variable domain in full, with the rest retrieved from reference TRBV7-2 and TRBJ1-2, is GAGVSQSPSNKVTEKGKDVELRCDPISGHTALYWYRQSLGQGLEFLIYFQGNSAPDKSGLPSDRFSAERTGGSVSTLTIQRTQQEDSAVYLCASSLTLPRGYTFGSGTRLTVV.

The chain has TRBV13 and TRBJ2-1; TRBD2 agrees at 7 bases. CDR1 and CDR2 from the germline V gene are PRHDT and FYEKMQ (reference sequence). The CDR3 is made up of 14 amino acids. J was trimmed by 7 bases and V by 0 bases; bases with no gene match: 3. The CDR3 region is CASSLGGTINEQFF. CDR3 nucleotide sequence: TGTGCCAGCAGCTTAGGCGGGACTATAAATGAGCAGTTCTTC.

V gene TRBV2 combines with J gene TRBJ1-4; D not resolved. This CDR3 is built from 13 residues. The germline V gene has CDR1 SNHLY and CDR2 FYNNEI. V was trimmed by 2 bases and J by 8 bases, leaving 9 bases between them. The CDR3 loop reads CASSEWQDEKLFF. For the CDR3, the DNA is TGTGCCAGCAGTGAATGGCAGGACGAAAAACTGTTTTTT.

This clonotype occurred a few times. V and J are TRBV12-3 or TRBV12-4 and TRBJ1-4; TRBD1 matches 7 bases. The CDR3 is 14 residues long. V lost 3 bases, J lost 4 bases, and 2 bases stayed unmatched. The chain's CDR3 is CASSFGQVNEKLFF. CDR3 in DNA: TGTGCCAGCAGTTTTGGACAGGTTAATGAAAAACTGTTTTTT.

The chain is built from TRBV7-9 and TRBJ2-5; a possible D gene is TRBD1 (6 bases). The assigned J gene may be wrong: the sequence end matches TRBJ2-7 better. CDR3 size: 14 residues. Germline V gene lookup returns CDR1 SEHNR and CDR2 FQNEAQ (reference sequence). The CDR3 region is CASSPRQEPYEQYF. The CDR3 bases are TGTGCCAGCAGCCCAAGACAGGAACCCTACGAGCAGTACTTC.

In this sample, this clonotype turned up a few times. The junction does not match germline at one end; this may be a read error. This chain uses TRBV29-1 with TRBJ1-2; 10 bases are shared with TRBD1. The CDR3 runs 14 residues. The germline V gene encodes CDR1 SQVTM and CDR2 ANQGSEA. CDR3 coding DNA: TGCGGCGTTGGCCCCCCCCGGACAGGGGGAGGCTACACCTTC. It encodes CGVGPPRTGGGYTF.

This clonotype was seen only a few times. V is TRBV27 and J is TRBJ1-2, with 7 bases fitting TRBD1. V gave up 3 bases and J gave up 3 bases; unmatched junction bases: 13. This CDR3 spans 17 amino acids. Per the germline V gene, CDR1 is MNHEY and CDR2 is SMNVEV (reference sequence). For the CDR3, the DNA is TGTGCCAGCAGTTTGACGGCGGCGATAGGGGGCCACTATGGCTACACCTTC. Translating it yields CASSLTAAIGGHYGYTF.

This clonotype has more than one count but fewer than ten. The chain carries TRBV5-1 and TRBJ2-3; a possible D gene is TRBD2 (5 bases). In germline, CDR1 is SGHRS, CDR2 YFSETQ. The CDR3 length is 17 residues. V lost 2 bases, J lost 0 bases, and 16 bases lay in between. The CDR3 reads CASSLLGSGSSTDTQYF. In nucleotides, the CDR3 is TGCGCCAGCAGCTTATTGGGGAGCGGATCTAGCACAGATACGCAGTATTTT.

This chain uses TRBV9 with TRBJ2-6; D ambiguous. This CDR3 has 13 amino acids. V was pared by 0 bases and J by 9 bases, with 7 bases between. Germline assignment: CDR1 SGDLS and CDR2 YYNGEE. The DNA for the CDR3 is TGTGCCAGCAGCGTAGAAGGCAACAACGTCCTGACTTTC. This gives the protein CASSVEGNNVLTF.

V and J are TRBV7-3 and TRBJ2-3; D gene unclear. V was shortened by 0 bases and J by 2 bases, with 9 bases between the two germline ends. The germline V gene has CDR1 SGHTA and CDR2 FQGTGA. The CDR3 has 15 residues. In DNA form, the CDR3 reads TGTGCCAGCAGCTTAACTTTCGGGCCCACAGATACGCAGTATTTT. It codes for CASSLTFGPTDTQYF.

The rearrangement links TRBV5-1 to TRBJ2-5, with D possibly TRBD2 on 6 matching bases. The J call may not be correct, given that the DNA end is closer to TRBJ2-1. The CDR3 covers 15 residues. Germline CDR1 is SGHRS and CDR2 is YFSETQ. The CDR3 reads CASSPLGGGYNEQFF. In nucleotides, the CDR3 is TGCGCCAGCAGCCCCCTGGGGGGTGGCTACAATGAGCAGTTCTTC.

Only a few counts were recorded for this clonotype. The chain combines TRBV5-4 with TRBJ2-5; 8 bases are shared with TRBD2. V gave up 2 bases and J gave up 1 base; unmatched junction bases: 7. The germline V gene encodes CDR1 SGHNT and CDR2 YYREEE (reference sequence). The CDR3 has 16 amino acids. CDR3 region: CASSFLGGGPQETQYF. For the CDR3, the DNA is TGTGCCAGCAGCTTCCTTGGCGGGGGGCCCCAAGAGACCCAGTACTTC.

The table lists this clonotype with a few counts. The chain uses TRBV3-1 and TRBJ2-2, with D unclear. Trimming cost V 1 base and J 5 bases, with 8 bases left between them. CDR1 LGHDT and CDR2 YNNKEL come from the germline V gene (reference sequence). The CDR3 totals 14 residues. Here the CDR3 reads CASSQARRTGELFF. CDR3 coding DNA: TGTGCCAGCAGCCAAGCTCGTAGAACCGGGGAGCTGTTTTTT.

This clonotype was detected a few times. At one of its ends the junction is not consistent with the germline gene, which may arise from a read error. This chain joins TRBV5-4 and TRBJ2-1; D gene uncertain. The V gene's germline CDR1 is SGHNT and CDR2 YYREEE (reference sequence). This CDR3 spans 15 amino acids. For the CDR3, the DNA is TGTGCCAACAGCTTGACAAGCGACTCCTACAATGAGCAGTTCTTC. Translating gives CANSLTSDSYNEQFF.

The chain employs TRBV4-1 and TRBJ2-1; 9 nucleotides agree with TRBD1. Germline CDR1 and CDR2: MGHRA and YSYEKL. This CDR3 has 16 amino acids. The ends lost 3 bases at V and 4 bases at J; junction bases unmatched: 7. DNA for the CDR3: TGCGCCAGCAGCCAGCGACAGGGGGTGAGGTACAATGAGCAGTTCTTC. Translating it yields CASSQRQGVRYNEQFF.

The chain is built from TRBV4-2 and TRBJ2-7; a weak D match, TRBD1 (6 bases). The V end was cut by 0 bases, the J end by 0 bases, with 9 bases between. The V gene's germline CDR1 is LGHNA and CDR2 YNFKEQ. The CDR3 loop spans 15 amino acids. The CDR3 DNA is TGTGCCAGCAGCCAAGATCTGGACAGCTCCTACGAGCAGTACTTC. As protein: CASSQDLDSSYEQYF.

J is TRBJ2-5 and V is TRBV7-3; no firm D call. The CDR3 is 14 amino acids. Trimming removed 0 bases at V and 5 bases at J, with 10 bases between. CDR1 SGHTA and CDR2 FQGTGA come from the germline V gene. CDR3 DNA: TGTGCCAGCAGCTTAACCGCGGCCAGGGAGACCCAGTACTTC. Its protein product is CASSLTAARETQYF.

This clonotype was seen a handful of times. V usage is TRBV24-1 and J usage is TRBJ2-1; TRBD2 is a possible D gene (6 bases). Germline V gene lookup returns CDR1 KGHDR and CDR2 SFDVKD. The CDR3 is 15 residues long. V was cut by 2 bases and J by 7 bases, with 14 bases left in between. The CDR3 region has the DNA TGTGCCACCAGTGATTCCTGGGCCGCGGGGAATGAGCAGTTCTTC. Its translation: CATSDSWAAGNEQFF.

The genes are TRBV18 and TRBJ2-1; TRBD1 is a possible D gene (6 bases). CDR3 length equals 16 residues. Trimming took off 2 bases at V and 12 bases at J, with 23 bases between the two ends. Germline assignment: CDR1 KGHSH and CDR2 LQKENI. The CDR3 DNA reads as TGTGCCAGCTCACCAACGAGGGCTGGACAGCGAGAAGGGCAGTTCTTC. Translation gives CASSPTRAGQREGQFF.